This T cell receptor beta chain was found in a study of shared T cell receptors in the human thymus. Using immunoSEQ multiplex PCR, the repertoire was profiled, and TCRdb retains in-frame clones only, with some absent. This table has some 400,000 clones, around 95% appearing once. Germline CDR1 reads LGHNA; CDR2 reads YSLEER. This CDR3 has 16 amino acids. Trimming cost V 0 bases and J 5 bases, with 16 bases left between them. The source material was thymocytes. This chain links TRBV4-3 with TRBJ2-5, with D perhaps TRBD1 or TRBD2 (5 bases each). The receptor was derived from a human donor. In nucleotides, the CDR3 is TGCGCCAGCAGCCAAGAGGCAGGGAAGTTAGCGGAGACCCAGTACTTC. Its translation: CASSQEAGKLAETQYF.